This TCR beta chain was sequenced in a study of tissue T cells after allogeneic stem cell transplantation. The CDR3 is made up of 13 amino acids. V gave up 6 bases and J gave up 0 bases; unmatched junction bases: 1. Germline CDR1 reads KGHPV; CDR2 reads FQNQEV (reference sequence). Specified time point: mouse harvest day 7 after allogeneic transplant. Tail vein injection delivered 10^7 T-cell-depleted bone marrow cells and 10^6 splenic CD5+ T cells. The repertoire was sequenced with immunoSEQ multiplex PCR; TCRdb's copy has only in-frame clones and lacks some. The table includes 2,500 to 3,500 clones, around 50% detected once. This clone was detected only a few times. Here the gene names and germline are mouse. The CDR3 extends 1 residue past the end of the read, so its final part is completed from the germline J gene.

This TCR was sampled from a female BALB/c mouse given C57BL/6 T cells with graft-versus-host disease after an allogeneic hematopoietic cell transplant. This chain links TRBV26 with TRBJ1-2; 7 nucleotides align to TRBD1. Specimen: gut tissue. CDR3 loop: CASRGQPNSDYTF. CDR3 DNA, as far as it was read: TGTGCCAGCAGGGGACAGCCAAACTCCGACTACACC.